This paragraph reports one T cell receptor (beta chain). The sample belongs to a study of blood T cell repertoires in COVID-19. Study context: Acute and convalescent COVID-19 specimens originated in the United States, Italy and Spain.

Germline values: CDR1 LGHNA, CDR2 YNFKEQ. The V end was cut by 2 bases, the J end by 6 bases, with 14 bases between. This CDR3 is built from 14 residues. Original processing notes: Estimates of nucleated cell counts were drawn from the amplification of reference gene primers. Assay: immunoSEQ multiplex PCR; the TCRdb copy retains only in-frame clones and omits some. That table is the source of V, J and clone size, and D and trimming were worked out from the DNA. This sample has around 110,000 clones, with roughly 83% found just once. The chain recombines TRBV4-2 with TRBJ2-7; a possible D gene is TRBD1 (6 bases). The sequence came from a man younger than 45 with acute or convalescent COVID-19. The sequencing sample was made of peripheral blood. For the CDR3, the DNA is TGTGCCAGCAGCCAAAACTTACAGGGAAGCGAGCAGTACTTC. Amino acid sequence: CASSQNLQGSEQYF.